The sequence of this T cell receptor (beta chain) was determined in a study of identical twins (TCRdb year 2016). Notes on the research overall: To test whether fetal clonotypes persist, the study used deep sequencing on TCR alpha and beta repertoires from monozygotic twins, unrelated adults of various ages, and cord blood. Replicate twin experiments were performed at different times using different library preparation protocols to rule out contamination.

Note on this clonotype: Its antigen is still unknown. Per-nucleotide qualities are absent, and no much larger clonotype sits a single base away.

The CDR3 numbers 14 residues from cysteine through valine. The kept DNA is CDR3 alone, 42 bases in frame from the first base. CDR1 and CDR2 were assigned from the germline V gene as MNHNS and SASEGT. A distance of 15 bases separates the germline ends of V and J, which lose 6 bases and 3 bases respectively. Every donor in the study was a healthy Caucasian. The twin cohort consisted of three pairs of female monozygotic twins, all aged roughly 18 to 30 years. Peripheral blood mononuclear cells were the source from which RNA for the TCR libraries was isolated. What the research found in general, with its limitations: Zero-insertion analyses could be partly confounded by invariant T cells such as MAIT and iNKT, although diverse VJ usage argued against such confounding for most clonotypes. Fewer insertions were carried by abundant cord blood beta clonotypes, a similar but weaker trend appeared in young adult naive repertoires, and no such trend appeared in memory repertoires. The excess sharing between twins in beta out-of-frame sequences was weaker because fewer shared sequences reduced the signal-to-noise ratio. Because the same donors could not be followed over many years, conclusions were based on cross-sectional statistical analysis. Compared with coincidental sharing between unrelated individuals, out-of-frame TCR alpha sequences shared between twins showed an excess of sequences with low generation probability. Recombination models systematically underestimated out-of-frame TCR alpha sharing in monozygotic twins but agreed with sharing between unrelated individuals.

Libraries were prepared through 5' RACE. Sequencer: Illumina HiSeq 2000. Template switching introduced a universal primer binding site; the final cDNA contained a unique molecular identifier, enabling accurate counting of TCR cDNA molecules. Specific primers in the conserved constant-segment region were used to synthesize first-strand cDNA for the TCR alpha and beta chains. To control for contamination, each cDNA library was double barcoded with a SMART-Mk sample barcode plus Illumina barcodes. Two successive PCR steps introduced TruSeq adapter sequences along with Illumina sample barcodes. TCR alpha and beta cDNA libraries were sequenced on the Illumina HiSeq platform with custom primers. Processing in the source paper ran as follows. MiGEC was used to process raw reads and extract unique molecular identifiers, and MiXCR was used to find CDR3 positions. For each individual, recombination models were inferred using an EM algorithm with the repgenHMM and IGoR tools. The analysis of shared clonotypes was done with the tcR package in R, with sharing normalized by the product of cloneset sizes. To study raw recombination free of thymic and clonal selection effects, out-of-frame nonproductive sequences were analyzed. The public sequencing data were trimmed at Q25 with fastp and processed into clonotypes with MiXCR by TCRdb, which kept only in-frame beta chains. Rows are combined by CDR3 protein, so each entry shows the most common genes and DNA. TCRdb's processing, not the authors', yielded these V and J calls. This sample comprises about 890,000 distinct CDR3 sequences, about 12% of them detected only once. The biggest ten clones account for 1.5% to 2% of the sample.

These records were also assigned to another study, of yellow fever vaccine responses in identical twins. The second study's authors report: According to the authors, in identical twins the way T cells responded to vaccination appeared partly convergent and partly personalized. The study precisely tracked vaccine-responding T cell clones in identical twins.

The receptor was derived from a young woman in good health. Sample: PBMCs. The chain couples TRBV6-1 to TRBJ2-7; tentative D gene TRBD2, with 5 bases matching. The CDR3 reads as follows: CASSPREPNYEQYV. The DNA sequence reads TGTGCCAGCAGCCCTCGGGAACCCAACTACGAGCAGTACGTC.